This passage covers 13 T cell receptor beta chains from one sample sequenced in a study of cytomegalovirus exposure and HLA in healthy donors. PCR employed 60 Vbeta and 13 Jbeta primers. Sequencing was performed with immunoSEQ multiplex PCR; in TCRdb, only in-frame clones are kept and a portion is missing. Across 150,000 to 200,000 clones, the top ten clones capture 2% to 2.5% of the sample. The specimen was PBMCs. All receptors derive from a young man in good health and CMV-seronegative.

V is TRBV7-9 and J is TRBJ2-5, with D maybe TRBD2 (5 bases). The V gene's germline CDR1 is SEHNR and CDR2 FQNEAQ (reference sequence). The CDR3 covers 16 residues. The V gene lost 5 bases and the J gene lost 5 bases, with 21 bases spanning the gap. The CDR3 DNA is TGTGCCAGCAGCCCCGGAGGAGGAGAAACGGGGGAGACCCAGTACTTC. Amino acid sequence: CASSPGGGETGETQYF. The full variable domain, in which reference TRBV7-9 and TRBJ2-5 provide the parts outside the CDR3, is DTGVSQNPRHKITKRGQNVTFRCDPISEHNRLYWYRQTLGQGPEFLTYFQNEAQLEKSRLLSDRFSAERPKGSFSTLEIQRTEQGDSAMYLCASSPGGGETGETQYFGPGTRLLVL.

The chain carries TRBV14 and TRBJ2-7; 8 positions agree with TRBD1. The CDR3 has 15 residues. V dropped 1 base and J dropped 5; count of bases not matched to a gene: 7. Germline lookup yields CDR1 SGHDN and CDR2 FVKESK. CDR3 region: CASSQGDRYKNEQYF. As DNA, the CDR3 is TGTGCCAGCAGCCAAGGGGACAGGTACAAAAACGAGCAGTACTTC.

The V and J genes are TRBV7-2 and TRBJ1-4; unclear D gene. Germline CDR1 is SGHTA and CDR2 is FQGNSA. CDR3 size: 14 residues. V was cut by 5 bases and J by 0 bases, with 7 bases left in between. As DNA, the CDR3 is TGTGCCAGCAGCGGGAGTACAACTAATGAAAAACTGTTTTTT. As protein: CASSGSTTNEKLFF.

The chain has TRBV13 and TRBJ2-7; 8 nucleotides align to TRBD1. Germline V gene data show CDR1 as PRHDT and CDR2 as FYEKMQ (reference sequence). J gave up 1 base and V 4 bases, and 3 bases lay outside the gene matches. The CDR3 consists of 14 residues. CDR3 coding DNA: TGTGCCAGCAGCTGGACAGGGATGTCCTACGAGCAGTACTTC. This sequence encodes CASSWTGMSYEQYF. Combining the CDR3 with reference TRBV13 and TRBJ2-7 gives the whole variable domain AAGVIQSPRHLIKEKRETATLKCYPIPRHDTVYWYQQGPGQDPQFLISFYEKMQSDKGSIPDRFSAQQFSDYHSELNMSSLELGDSALYFCASSWTGMSYEQYFGPGTRLTVT.

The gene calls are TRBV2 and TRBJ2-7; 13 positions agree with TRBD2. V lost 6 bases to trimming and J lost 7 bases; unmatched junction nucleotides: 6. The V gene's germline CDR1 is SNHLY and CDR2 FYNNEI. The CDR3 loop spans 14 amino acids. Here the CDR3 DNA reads TGTGCCAGCAGGGGGACTAGCGGGGAGCGAGAGCAGTACTTC. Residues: CASRGTSGEREQYF.

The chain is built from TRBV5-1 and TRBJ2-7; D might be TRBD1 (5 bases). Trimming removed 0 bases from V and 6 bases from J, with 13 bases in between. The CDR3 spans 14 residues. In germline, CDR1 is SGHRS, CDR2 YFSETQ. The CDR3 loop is CASSLELMGREQYF. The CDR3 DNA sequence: TGCGCCAGCAGCTTGGAACTTATGGGGCGCGAGCAGTACTTC.

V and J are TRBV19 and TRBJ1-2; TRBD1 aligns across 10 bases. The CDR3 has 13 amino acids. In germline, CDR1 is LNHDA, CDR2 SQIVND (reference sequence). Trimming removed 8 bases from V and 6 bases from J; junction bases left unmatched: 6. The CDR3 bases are TGTGCCAGTGCAAGACAGGGGGCACATGGCTACACCTTC. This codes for CASARQGAHGYTF. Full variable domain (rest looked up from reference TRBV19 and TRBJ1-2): DGGITQSPKYLFRKEGQNVTLSCEQNLNHDAMYWYRQDPGQGLRLIYYSQIVNDFQKGDIAEGYSVSREKKESFPLTVTSAQKNPTAFYLCASARQGAHGYTFGSGTRLTVV.

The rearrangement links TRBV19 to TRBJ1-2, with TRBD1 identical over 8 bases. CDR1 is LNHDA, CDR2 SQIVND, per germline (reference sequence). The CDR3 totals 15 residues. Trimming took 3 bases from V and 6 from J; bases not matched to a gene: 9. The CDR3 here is CASSITRGLGDGYTF. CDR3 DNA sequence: TGTGCCAGTAGTATCACCAGGGGGCTCGGCGATGGCTACACCTTC.

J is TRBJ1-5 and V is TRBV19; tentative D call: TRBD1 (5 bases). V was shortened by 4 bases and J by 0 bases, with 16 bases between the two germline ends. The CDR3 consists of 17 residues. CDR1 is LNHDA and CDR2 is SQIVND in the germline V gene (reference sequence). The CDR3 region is CASSKGDSFYSNQPQHF. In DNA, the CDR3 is TGTGCCAGTAGTAAGGGTGACAGTTTTTATAGCAATCAGCCCCAGCATTTT.

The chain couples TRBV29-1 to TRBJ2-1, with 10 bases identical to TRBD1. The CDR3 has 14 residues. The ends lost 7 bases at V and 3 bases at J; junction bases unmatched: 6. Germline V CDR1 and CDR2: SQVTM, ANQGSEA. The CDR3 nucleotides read TGCAGCGCCCCGGGACAGGGGAACTACAATGAGCAGTTCTTC. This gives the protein CSAPGQGNYNEQFF.

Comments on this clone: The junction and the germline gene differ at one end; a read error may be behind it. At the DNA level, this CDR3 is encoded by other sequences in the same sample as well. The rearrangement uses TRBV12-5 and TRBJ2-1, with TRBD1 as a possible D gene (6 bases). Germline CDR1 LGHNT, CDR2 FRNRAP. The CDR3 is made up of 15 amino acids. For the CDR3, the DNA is TGTGCTAGTGGTGGAATAAGGGCCAGGGACACTGAGCAATTCTTC. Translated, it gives CASGGIRARDTEQFF.

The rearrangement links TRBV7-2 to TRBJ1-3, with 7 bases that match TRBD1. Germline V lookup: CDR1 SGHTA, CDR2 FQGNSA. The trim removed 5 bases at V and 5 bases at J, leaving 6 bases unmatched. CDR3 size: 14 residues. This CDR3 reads CASSDRDSRNTIYF. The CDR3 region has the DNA TGTGCCAGCAGCGACCGGGACAGTAGAAACACCATATATTTT.

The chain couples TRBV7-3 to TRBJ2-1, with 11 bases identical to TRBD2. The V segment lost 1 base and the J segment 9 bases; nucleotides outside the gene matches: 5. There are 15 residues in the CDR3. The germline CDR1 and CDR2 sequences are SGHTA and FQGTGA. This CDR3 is CASSLIAGGVSEQFF. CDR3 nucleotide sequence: TGTGCCAGCAGCTTAATAGCGGGAGGGGTCAGTGAGCAGTTCTTC.